This T cell receptor (beta chain) emerged from a study of graft-versus-host responses after intestinal transplantation. Study background: Induction using anti-thymocyte globulin, followed by tacrolimus and steroids for 2 to 4 years, was given to all recipients. General study results and limits: Those patients showing graft-donor T cell macrochimerism displayed high graft-versus-host to host-versus-graft clonal ratios in allografts.

The CDR3 has 13 amino acids. Germline CDR1 MNHEY, CDR2 SMNVEV (reference sequence). The J segment lost 4 bases and the V segment lost 7 bases, leaving 2 bases of the junction unmatched. Comment on this clone: Its antigen remains unidentified.

The data were produced by immunoSEQ multiplex PCR, yet TCRdb's version contains in-frame clones alone and is incomplete. The sample consists of approximately 68,000 clones, 85% to 90% of them appearing once. The chain joins TRBV27 to TRBJ2-3; TRBD2 matches 10 bases. The source was unstimulated CD8+ T cells sorted from spleen or lymph node cells, collected before transplant. This receptor was taken from a human donor who was the organ donor for an intestinal transplant. The CDR3: CASKRGGPDTQYF. The CDR3 nucleotides are TGTGCCAGCAAGCGGGGGGGCCCAGATACGCAGTATTTT.